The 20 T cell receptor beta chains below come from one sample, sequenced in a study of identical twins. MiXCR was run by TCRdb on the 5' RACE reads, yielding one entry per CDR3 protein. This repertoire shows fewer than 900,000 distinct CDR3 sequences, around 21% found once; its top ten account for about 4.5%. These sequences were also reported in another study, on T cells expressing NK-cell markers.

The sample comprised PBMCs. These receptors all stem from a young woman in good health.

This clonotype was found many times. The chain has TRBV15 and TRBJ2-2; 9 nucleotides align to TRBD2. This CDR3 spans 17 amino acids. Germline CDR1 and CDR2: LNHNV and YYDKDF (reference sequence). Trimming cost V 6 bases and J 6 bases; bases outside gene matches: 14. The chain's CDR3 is CATSWEGLAGLAGELFF. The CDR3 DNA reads TGTGCCACCAGTTGGGAGGGGCTAGCGGGGTTGGCCGGGGAGCTGTTTTTT.

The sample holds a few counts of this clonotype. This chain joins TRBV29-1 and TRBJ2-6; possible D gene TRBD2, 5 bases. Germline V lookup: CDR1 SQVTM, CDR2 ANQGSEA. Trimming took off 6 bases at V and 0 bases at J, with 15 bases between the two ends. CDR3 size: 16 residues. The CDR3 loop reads CSVSDYSFSGANVLTF. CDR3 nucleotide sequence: TGCAGCGTCAGCGACTATTCGTTCTCTGGGGCCAACGTCCTGACTTTC.

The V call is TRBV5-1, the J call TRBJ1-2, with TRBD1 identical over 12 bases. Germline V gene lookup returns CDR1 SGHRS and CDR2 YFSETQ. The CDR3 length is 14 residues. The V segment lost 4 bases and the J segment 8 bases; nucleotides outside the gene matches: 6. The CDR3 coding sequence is TGCGCCAGCAGCAAGTCCGGGACAGGGGGCGGCTACACCTTC. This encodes CASSKSGTGGGYTF.

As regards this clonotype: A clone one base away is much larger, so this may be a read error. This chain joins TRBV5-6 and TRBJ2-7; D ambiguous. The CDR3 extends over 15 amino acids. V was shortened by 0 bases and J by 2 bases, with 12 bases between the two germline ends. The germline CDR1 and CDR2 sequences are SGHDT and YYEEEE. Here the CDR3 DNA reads TGTGCCAGCAGCTTGGAATACAGCCAAACCTACGAGCAGTACTTC. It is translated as CASSLEYSQTYEQYF.

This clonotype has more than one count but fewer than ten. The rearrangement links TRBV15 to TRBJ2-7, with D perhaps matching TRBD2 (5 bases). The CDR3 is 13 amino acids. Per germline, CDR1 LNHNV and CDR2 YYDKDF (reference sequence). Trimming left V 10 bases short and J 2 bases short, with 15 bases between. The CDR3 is CAIAEEAPYEQYF. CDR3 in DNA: TGTGCCATCGCGGAGGAGGCACCCTACGAGCAGTACTTC. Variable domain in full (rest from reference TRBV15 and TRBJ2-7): DAMVIQNPRYQVTQFGKPVTLSCSQTLNHNVMYWYQQKSSQAPKLLFHYYDKDFNNEADTPDNFQSRRPNTSFCFLDIRSPGLGDTAMYLCAIAEEAPYEQYFGPGTRLTVT.

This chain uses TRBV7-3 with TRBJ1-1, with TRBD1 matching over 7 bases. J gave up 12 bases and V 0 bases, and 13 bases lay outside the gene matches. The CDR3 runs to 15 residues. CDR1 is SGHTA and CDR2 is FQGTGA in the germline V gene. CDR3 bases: TGTGCCAGCAGCTTAACGATGGGAGGGGGCGGACGGACTTTCTTT. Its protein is CASSLTMGGGGRTFF. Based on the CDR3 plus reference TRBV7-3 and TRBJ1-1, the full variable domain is GAGVSQTPSNKVTEKGKYVELRCDPISGHTALYWYRQSLGQGPEFLIYFQGTGAADDSGLPNDRFFAVRPEGSVSTLKIQRTERGDSAVYLCASSLTMGGGGRTFFGQGTRLTVV.

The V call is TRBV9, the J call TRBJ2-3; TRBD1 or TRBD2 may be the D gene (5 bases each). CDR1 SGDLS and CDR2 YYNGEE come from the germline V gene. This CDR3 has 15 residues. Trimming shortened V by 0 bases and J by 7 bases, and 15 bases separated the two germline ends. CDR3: CASSVDEGYSHTQYF. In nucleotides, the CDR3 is TGTGCCAGCAGCGTAGACGAGGGGTACAGTCATACGCAGTATTTT.

The CDR3 spells CASSHNMVETQYF. DNA for the CDR3: TGCGCCAGCAGCCATAACATGGTAGAGACCCAGTACTTC. The chain recombines TRBV4-3 with TRBJ2-5; D is undetermined. V was trimmed by 3 bases and J by 4 bases, leaving 9 bases between them. The CDR3 extends over 13 amino acids. CDR1 is LGHNA and CDR2 is YSLEER in the germline V gene.

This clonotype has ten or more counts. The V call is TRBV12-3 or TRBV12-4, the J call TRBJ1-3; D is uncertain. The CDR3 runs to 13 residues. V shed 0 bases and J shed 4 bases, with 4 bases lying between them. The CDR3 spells CASSLASGNTIYF. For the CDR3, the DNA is TGTGCCAGCAGTTTAGCCTCCGGAAACACCATATATTTT.

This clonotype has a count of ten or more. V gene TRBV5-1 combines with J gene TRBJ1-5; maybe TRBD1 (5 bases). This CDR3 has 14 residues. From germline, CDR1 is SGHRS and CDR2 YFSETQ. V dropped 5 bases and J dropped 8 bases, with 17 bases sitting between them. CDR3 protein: CASSGEGHGEPQHF. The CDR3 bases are TGCGCCAGCAGTGGTGAGGGGCACGGGGAGCCCCAGCATTTT. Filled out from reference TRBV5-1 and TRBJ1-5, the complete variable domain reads KAGVTQTPRYLIKTRGQQVTLSCSPISGHRSVSWYQQTPGQGLQFLFEYFSETQRNKGNFPGRFSGRQFSNSRSEMNVSTLELGDSALYLCASSGEGHGEPQHFGDGTRLSIL.

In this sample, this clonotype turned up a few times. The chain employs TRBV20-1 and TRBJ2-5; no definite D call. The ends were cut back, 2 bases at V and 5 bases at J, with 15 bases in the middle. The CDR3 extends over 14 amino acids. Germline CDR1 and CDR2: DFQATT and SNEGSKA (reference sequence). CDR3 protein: CSARSSGSLETQYF. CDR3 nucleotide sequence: TGCAGTGCTAGAAGCTCTGGATCCCTGGAGACCCAGTACTTC.

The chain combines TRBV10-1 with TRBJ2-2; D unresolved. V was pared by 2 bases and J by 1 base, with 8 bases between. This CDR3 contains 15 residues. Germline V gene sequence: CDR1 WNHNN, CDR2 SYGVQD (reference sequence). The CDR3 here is CASSEDLVNTGELFF. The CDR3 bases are TGCGCCAGCAGTGAGGACCTGGTGAACACCGGGGAGCTGTTTTTT.

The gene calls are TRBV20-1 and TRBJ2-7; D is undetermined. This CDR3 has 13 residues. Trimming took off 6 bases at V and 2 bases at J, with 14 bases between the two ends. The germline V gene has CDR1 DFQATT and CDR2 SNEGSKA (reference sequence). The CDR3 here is CSAHLGVTYEQYF. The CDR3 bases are TGCAGTGCCCACCTTGGAGTTACCTACGAGCAGTACTTC.

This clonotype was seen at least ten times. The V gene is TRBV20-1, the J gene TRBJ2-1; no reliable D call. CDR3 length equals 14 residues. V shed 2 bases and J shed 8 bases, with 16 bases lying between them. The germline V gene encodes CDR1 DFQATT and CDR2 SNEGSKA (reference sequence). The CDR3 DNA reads TGCAGTGCTAGACCCCCCGGCCCCCCATATGAGCAGTTCTTC. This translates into CSARPPGPPYEQFF.

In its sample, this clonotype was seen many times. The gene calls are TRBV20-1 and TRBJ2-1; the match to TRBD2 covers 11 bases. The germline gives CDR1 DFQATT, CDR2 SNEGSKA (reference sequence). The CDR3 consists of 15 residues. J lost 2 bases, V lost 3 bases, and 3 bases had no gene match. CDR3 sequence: CSARASGGPYNEQFF. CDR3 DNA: TGCAGTGCTAGGGCTAGCGGGGGGCCCTACAATGAGCAGTTCTTC.

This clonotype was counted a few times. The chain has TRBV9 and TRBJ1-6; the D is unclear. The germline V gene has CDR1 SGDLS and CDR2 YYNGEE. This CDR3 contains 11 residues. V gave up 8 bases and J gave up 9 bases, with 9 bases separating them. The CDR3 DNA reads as TGTGCCAGTGGAGCAATTTCACCCCTCCACTTT. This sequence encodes CASGAISPLHF.

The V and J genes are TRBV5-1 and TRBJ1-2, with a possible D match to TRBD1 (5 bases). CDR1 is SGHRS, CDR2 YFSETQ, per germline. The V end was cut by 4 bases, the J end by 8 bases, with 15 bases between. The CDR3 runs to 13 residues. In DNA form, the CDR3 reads TGCGCCAGCAGCCCCTTTGACAGTCGCGGCTACACCTTC. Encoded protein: CASSPFDSRGYTF.

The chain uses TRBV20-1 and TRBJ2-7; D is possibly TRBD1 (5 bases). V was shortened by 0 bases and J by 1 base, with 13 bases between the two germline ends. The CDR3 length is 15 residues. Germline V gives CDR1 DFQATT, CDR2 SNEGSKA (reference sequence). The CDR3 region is CSAREAPKGSYEQYF. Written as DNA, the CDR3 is TGCAGTGCTAGAGAGGCGCCGAAGGGGTCCTACGAGCAGTACTTC.

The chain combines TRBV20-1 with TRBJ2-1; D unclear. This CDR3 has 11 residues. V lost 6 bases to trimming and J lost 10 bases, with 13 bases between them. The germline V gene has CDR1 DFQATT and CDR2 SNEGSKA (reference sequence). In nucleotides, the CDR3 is TGCAGTGCACCCACATCTGGGGAGCAGTTCTTC. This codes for CSAPTSGEQFF.

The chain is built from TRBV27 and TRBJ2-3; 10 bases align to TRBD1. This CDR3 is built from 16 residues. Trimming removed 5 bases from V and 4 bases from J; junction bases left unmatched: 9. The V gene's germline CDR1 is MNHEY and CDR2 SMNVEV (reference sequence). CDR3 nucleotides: TGTGCCAGCAGTCCAAGGGACAGGGGTGTGTCAGATACGCAGTATTTT. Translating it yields CASSPRDRGVSDTQYF.